This T cell receptor (beta chain) was captured by sequencing in a study of CD8+CD57+ T cells in acquired aplastic anemia. About the study: Average DNA yield from sorted CD4+ and CD8+ cells was about 2.9 ug. The average read count for CD4+ cells in healthy donors was around 11 million.

Profiling of TCR beta VDJ combinations and CDR3 sequences used genomic DNA as template. TCRdb used MiXCR to reprocess the reads, holding one entry per CDR3 protein. The sample has 130,000 or so distinct CDR3 sequences; 35% to 50% are singletons. Notes on the study in general: Overlap between patients and controls comprised about 28 CD8+ CDR3 sequences.

This clonotype came up a few times. The antigen is unknown. CDR3 size: 17 residues. Losses at the gene ends were 0 bases for V and 4 bases for J; bases not matched to a gene: 7. Germline CDR1 is ENHRY and CDR2 is SYGVKD. The TCR was taken from a human donor in good health, serving as a control. The chain uses TRBV10-3 and TRBJ2-2, with TRBD2 matching over 8 bases. Material: sorted CD4+, CD8+, or CD8+CD57+ T cells (not recorded which) from PBMCs. CDR3 coding DNA: TGTGCCATCAGTGAGTCGCAGCGGACTAGCCTCACCGGGGAGCTGTTTTTT. This codes for CAISESQRTSLTGELFF.